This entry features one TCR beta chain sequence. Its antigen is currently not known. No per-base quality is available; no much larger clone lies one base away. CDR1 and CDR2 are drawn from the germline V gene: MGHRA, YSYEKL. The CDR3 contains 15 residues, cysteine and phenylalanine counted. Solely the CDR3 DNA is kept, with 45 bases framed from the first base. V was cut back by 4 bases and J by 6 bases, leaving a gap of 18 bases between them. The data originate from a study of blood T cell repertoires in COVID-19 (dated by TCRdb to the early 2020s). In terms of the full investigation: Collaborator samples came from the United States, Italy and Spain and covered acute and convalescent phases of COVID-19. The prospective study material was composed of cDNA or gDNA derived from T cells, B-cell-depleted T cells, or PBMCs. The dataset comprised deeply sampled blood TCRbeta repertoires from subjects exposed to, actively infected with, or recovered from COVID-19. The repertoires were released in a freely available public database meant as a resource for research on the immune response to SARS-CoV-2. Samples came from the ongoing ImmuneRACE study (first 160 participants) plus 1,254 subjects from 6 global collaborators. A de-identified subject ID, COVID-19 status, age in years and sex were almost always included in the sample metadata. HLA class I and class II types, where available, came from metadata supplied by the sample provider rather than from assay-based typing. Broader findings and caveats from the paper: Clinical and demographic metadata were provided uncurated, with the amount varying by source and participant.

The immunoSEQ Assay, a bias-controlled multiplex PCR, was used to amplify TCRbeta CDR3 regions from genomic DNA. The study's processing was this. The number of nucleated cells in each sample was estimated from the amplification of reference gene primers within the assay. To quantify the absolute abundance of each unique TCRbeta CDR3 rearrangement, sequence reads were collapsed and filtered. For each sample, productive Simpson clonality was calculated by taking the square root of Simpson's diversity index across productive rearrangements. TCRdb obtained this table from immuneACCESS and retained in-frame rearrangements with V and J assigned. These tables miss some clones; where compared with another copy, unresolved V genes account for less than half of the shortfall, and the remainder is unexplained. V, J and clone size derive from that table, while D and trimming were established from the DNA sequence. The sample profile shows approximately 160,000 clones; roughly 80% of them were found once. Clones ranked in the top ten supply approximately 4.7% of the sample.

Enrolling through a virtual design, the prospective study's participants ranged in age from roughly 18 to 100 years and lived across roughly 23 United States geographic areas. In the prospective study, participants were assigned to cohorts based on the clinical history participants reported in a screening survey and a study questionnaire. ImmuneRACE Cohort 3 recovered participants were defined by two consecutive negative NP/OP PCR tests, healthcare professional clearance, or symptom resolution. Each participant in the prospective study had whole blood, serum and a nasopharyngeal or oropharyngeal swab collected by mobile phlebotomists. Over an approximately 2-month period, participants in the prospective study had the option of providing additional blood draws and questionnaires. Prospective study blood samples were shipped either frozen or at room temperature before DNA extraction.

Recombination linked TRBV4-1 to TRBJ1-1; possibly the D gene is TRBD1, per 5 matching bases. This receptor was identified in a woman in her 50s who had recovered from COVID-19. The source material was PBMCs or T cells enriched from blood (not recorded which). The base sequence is TGCGCCAGCAGCCCAGGGTCAGGGTTGAGTTCTGAAGCTTTCTTT. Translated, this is CASSPGSGLSSEAFF.